A single sample is the source of the 27 T cell receptor beta chains below, sequenced in a study of T cell responses to AZD1222 COVID-19 vaccine. Produced via immunoSEQ multiplex PCR; TCRdb's table is partial and in-frame only. The sample holds 250,000 to 300,000 clones; about 94% are singletons and the top ten take about 0.5%. This sample comprised peripheral blood, obtained 28 days after the second AZD1222 dose. These receptors were collected from an adult who received the AZD1222 COVID-19 vaccine.

The V and J genes are TRBV4-1 and TRBJ1-4, with TRBD1 matching over 12 bases. The germline V gene encodes CDR1 MGHRA and CDR2 YSYEKL. Trimming took 4 bases from V and 8 from J; bases not matched to a gene: 11. The CDR3 is 17 amino acids. The CDR3 sequence: CASSPGTGGIMGEKLFF. The CDR3 DNA follows: TGCGCCAGCAGCCCCGGGACAGGGGGCATAATGGGAGAAAAACTGTTTTTT.

The J gene is TRBJ2-1, the V gene TRBV5-1; the D gene is possibly TRBD2 (6 bases). The CDR3 length is 15 residues. Germline values: CDR1 SGHRS, CDR2 YFSETQ. The ends were cut back, 0 bases at V and 6 bases at J, with 13 bases in the middle. The CDR3 region is CASSLVLAISNEQFF. CDR3 coding DNA: TGCGCCAGCAGCTTGGTTCTAGCGATAAGCAATGAGCAGTTCTTC.

The V gene is TRBV6-2 or TRBV6-3, the J gene TRBJ1-2; no reliable D call. The germline V and J ends were trimmed by 5 bases and 4 bases, with 17 bases remaining between them. The CDR3 extends over 15 amino acids. Looked up from germline, CDR1 is MNHEY and CDR2 is SVGEGT. This CDR3 is CASSPLVGAFYGYTF. The CDR3 bases are TGTGCCAGCAGTCCCCTTGTTGGAGCCTTCTATGGCTACACCTTC.

The chain is built from TRBV7-8 and TRBJ1-2; 9 positions agree with TRBD1. The CDR3 covers 15 residues. Trimming removed 7 bases from V and 1 base from J; junction bases left unmatched: 7. The germline V gene has CDR1 SGHVS and CDR2 FQNEAQ. CDR3 protein: CASTHRDRDNYGYTF. CDR3 DNA: TGTGCCAGCACCCACCGGGACAGGGATAACTATGGCTACACCTTC.

This chain joins TRBV19 and TRBJ2-7; D call uncertain. The CDR3 consists of 15 residues. Germline CDR1 LNHDA, CDR2 SQIVND (reference sequence). Trimming stripped 3 bases from V and 3 bases from J, with 15 bases between. CDR3 amino acids: CASSIGPHGIYEQYF. CDR3 coding DNA: TGTGCCAGTAGTATTGGGCCACATGGGATCTACGAGCAGTACTTC.

This clone has more than one count but fewer than ten. The V gene is TRBV6-2 or TRBV6-3, the J gene TRBJ1-5; unclear D gene. Germline values: CDR1 MNHEY, CDR2 SVGEGT. This CDR3 is built from 15 residues. Trimming pared 4 bases from V and 4 bases from J, leaving 14 bases between. CDR3 sequence reads: CASSLYQEGNQPQHF. The CDR3 DNA is TGTGCCAGCAGTTTATATCAGGAGGGTAATCAGCCCCAGCATTTT.

The chain is built from TRBV5-1 and TRBJ2-7; D uncertain. CDR3 length equals 16 residues. The germline V and J ends were trimmed by 4 bases and 5 bases, with 22 bases remaining between them. Germline V gene lookup returns CDR1 SGHRS and CDR2 YFSETQ. The CDR3 DNA is TGCGCCAGCAGCCCCGAAGTTCCTCGGGCCTATAACGAGCAGTACTTC. It codes for CASSPEVPRAYNEQYF.

In nucleotides, the CDR3 is TGTGCCAGCAGCTCCCCCAGCACAGATACGCAGTATTTT. It codes for CASSSPSTDTQYF. This rearrangement joins TRBV11-2 to TRBJ2-3, with D unclear. There are 13 residues in the CDR3. Germline assignment: CDR1 SGHAT and CDR2 FQNNGV. Trimming shortened V by 4 bases and J by 0 bases, and 5 bases separated the two germline ends.

This chain joins TRBV6-5 and TRBJ1-2; possible D gene TRBD1, 5 bases. This CDR3 comprises 14 residues. V shed 2 bases and J shed 4 bases, with 11 bases lying between them. Germline V gene lookup returns CDR1 MNHEY and CDR2 SVGAGI. CDR3 sequence: CASSYGAASYGYTF. The CDR3 nucleotides read TGTGCCAGCAGTTACGGGGCAGCTAGCTATGGCTACACCTTC.

A note on this clone: The same CDR3 can be traced to other DNA sequences in this sample. The chain uses TRBV6-2 or TRBV6-3 and TRBJ1-1; D possibly corresponds to TRBD1 (6 bases). Germline V lookup: CDR1 MNHEY, CDR2 SVGEGT. Between the trimmed V and J ends, which lost 3 bases and 5 bases, there was a span of 10 bases. CDR3 length equals 13 residues. CDR3 DNA sequence: TGTGCCAGCAGTTATGGGGGGCGAACTGAAGCTTTCTTT. This translates into CASSYGGRTEAFF.

The J gene is TRBJ2-1, the V gene TRBV28; 7 nucleotides align to TRBD2. The V and J ends lost 5 bases and 0 bases, in that order; junction bases with no gene match: 7. Germline CDR1 is MDHEN and CDR2 is SYDVKM. The CDR3 has 16 residues. In DNA, the CDR3 is TGTGCCAGCAGTACCGTGCTAGCGGTCTCCTACAATGAGCAGTTCTTC. Residues: CASSTVLAVSYNEQFF.

The chain has TRBV30 and TRBJ1-2; 9 nucleotides line up with TRBD1. CDR1 and CDR2 from the germline V gene are GTSNPN and SVGIG (reference sequence). The CDR3 runs to 14 residues. Unmatched junction bases numbered 9, after V lost 3 bases and J lost 7 bases. The CDR3 reads CAWSPMDRGSGYTF. The CDR3 nucleotides read TGTGCCTGGAGCCCCATGGACAGGGGATCTGGCTACACCTTC.

The chain joins TRBV4-3 to TRBJ2-2, with TRBD2 identical over 9 bases. Germline V CDR1 and CDR2: LGHNA, YSLEER. V lost 4 bases, J lost 4 bases, and 7 bases stayed unmatched. The CDR3 has 16 amino acids. The CDR3 reads CASSRWAGGGTGELFF. The CDR3 DNA is TGCGCCAGCAGCCGATGGGCGGGAGGGGGCACCGGGGAGCTGTTTTTT.

The genes are TRBV25-1 and TRBJ1-2; 8 nucleotides line up with TRBD1. Germline trimming cut 5 bases from V and 3 bases from J; bases unmatched to any gene: 5. The CDR3 consists of 14 residues. Germline CDR1 and CDR2: MGHDK and SYGVNS. This CDR3 is CASSRTGNYYGYTF. CDR3 coding DNA: TGTGCCAGCAGTCGGACAGGGAACTACTATGGCTACACCTTC.

The V call is TRBV5-1, the J call TRBJ2-7; weak D call: TRBD2 (5 bases). Per germline, CDR1 SGHRS and CDR2 YFSETQ. The V and J ends lost 1 base and 0 bases respectively, with 14 bases between them. This CDR3 comprises 16 residues. The CDR3 nucleotides read TGCGCCAGCAGCTTGATTGGATCGGGAAACTCCTACGAGCAGTACTTC. It translates to CASSLIGSGNSYEQYF.

The chain couples TRBV27 to TRBJ2-7, with D possibly called TRBD1 or TRBD2 (5 bases each). V dropped 8 bases and J dropped 4 bases, with 15 bases sitting between them. This CDR3 contains 13 residues. Germline CDR1 MNHEY, CDR2 SMNVEV (reference sequence). Written as DNA, the CDR3 is TGTGCCAGCGGAGAGTGGGGGAAGTACGAGCAGTACTTC. Amino acids: CASGEWGKYEQYF.

This clone showed up just once. V usage is TRBV2 and J usage is TRBJ1-1, with a tentative D call TRBD1 (5 bases). Trimming cost V 6 bases and J 0 bases, with 17 bases left between them. Germline CDR1 is SNHLY and CDR2 is FYNNEI. This CDR3 has 16 amino acids. CDR3 nucleotides: TGTGCCAGCAGATTAACGGGGGGTATCATGAACACTGAAGCTTTCTTT. Translation gives CASRLTGGIMNTEAFF.

The V and J genes are TRBV2 and TRBJ1-1; D is perhaps TRBD1 (5 bases). The germline CDR1 and CDR2 sequences are SNHLY and FYNNEI. CDR3 length: 14 residues. With 4 bases removed from V and 1 base from J, the gap between germline ends came to 10 bases. CDR3: CASSGQGGNTEAFF. The CDR3 bases are TGTGCCAGCAGTGGGCAGGGAGGGAACACTGAAGCTTTCTTT.

The chain has TRBV5-1 and TRBJ2-5; 7 bases map to TRBD1. CDR1 is SGHRS and CDR2 is YFSETQ in the germline V gene. V lost 5 bases and J lost 6; bases outside the gene matches: 10. This CDR3 is 14 amino acids long. This chain's CDR3 is CASSVGQLGKTQYF. The CDR3, as DNA: TGCGCCAGCAGTGTGGGACAGCTGGGAAAGACCCAGTACTTC.

CDR3 amino acids: CASSNRDRGRWGGNQPQHF. As DNA, the CDR3 is TGTGCCAGTAGTAACCGGGACAGGGGGCGATGGGGCGGAAATCAGCCCCAGCATTTT. The genes are TRBV19 and TRBJ1-5; 12 bases match TRBD1. The CDR3 totals 19 residues. Per germline, CDR1 LNHDA and CDR2 SQIVND (reference sequence). Trimming at V came to 4 bases and at J to 4 bases, leaving 14 bases not matched to a gene.

This chain joins TRBV7-9 and TRBJ1-5; D gene unclear. Germline assignment: CDR1 SEHNR and CDR2 FQNEAQ (reference sequence). The CDR3 totals 13 residues. V was clipped by 2 bases and J by 7 bases, with 9 bases between them. CDR3 region: CASSLLGEQPQHF. For the CDR3, the DNA is TGTGCCAGCAGCTTACTCGGGGAACAGCCCCAGCATTTT. The whole variable domain, remainder taken from reference TRBV7-9 and TRBJ1-5, is DTGVSQNPRHKITKRGQNVTFRCDPISEHNRLYWYRQTLGQGPEFLTYFQNEAQLEKSRLLSDRFSAERPKGSFSTLEIQRTEQGDSAMYLCASSLLGEQPQHFGDGTRLSIL.

This clone was seen once. The chain employs TRBV2 and TRBJ1-6; 7 nucleotides line up with TRBD1. The CDR3 is 13 residues long. Per the germline V gene, CDR1 is SNHLY and CDR2 is FYNNEI. The junction had 1 base not matched to a gene; V was cut back by 7 bases and J by 4 bases. The CDR3 sequence is CASTGQYNSPLHF. The CDR3 region has the DNA TGTGCCAGCACGGGACAGTATAATTCACCCCTCCACTTT.

The V gene is TRBV6-2 or TRBV6-3, the J gene TRBJ1-2; 9 positions match TRBD1. Unmatched junction bases numbered 2, after V lost 2 bases and J lost 7 bases. The CDR3 contains 13 residues. Germline CDR1 is MNHEY and CDR2 is SVGEGT. The CDR3 region is CASSYVQGAGYTF. CDR3 bases: TGTGCCAGCAGTTACGTACAGGGGGCTGGCTACACCTTC.

J is TRBJ2-1 and V is TRBV6-5; D not certain. Germline V gives CDR1 MNHEY, CDR2 SVGAGI. The germline V and J ends were trimmed by 7 bases and 7 bases, with 20 bases remaining between them. This CDR3 is built from 15 residues. In nucleotides, the CDR3 is TGTGCCAGCAACCAATGGGCAGGATCGGGTAATGAGCAGTTCTTC. This gives the protein CASNQWAGSGNEQFF.

The chain recombines TRBV4-1 with TRBJ1-4; D is unresolved. The CDR3 has 16 amino acids. The V end lost 0 bases, the J end lost 0 bases, and 8 bases lay between the germline ends. CDR1 and CDR2 from the germline V gene are MGHRA and YSYEKL. CDR3 in DNA: TGCGCCAGCAGCCAAGACACCCTTGCAACTAATGAAAAACTGTTTTTT. Residues: CASSQDTLATNEKLFF.

The chain links TRBV19 to TRBJ1-1, with D hard to call. CDR1 LNHDA and CDR2 SQIVND come from the germline V gene (reference sequence). The germline V and J ends were trimmed by 4 bases and 2 bases, with 14 bases remaining between them. The CDR3 is made up of 15 amino acids. The CDR3 coding sequence is TGTGCCAGTAGTACCCGGCCGTTTGGCAACACTGAAGCTTTCTTT. Translation gives CASSTRPFGNTEAFF. The variable domain in full, completed from reference TRBV19 and TRBJ1-1, reads DGGITQSPKYLFRKEGQNVTLSCEQNLNHDAMYWYRQDPGQGLRLIYYSQIVNDFQKGDIAEGYSVSREKKESFPLTVTSAQKNPTAFYLCASSTRPFGNTEAFFGQGTRLTVV.

The CDR3 sequence: CSVNPGGYEQYF. The CDR3, as DNA: TGCAGCGTCAACCCAGGTGGCTACGAGCAGTACTTC. The V call is TRBV29-1, the J call TRBJ2-7, with no clear D. The CDR3 covers 12 residues. Germline loops: CDR1 SQVTM, CDR2 ANQGSEA. The ends were cut back, 6 bases at V and 3 bases at J, with 12 bases in the middle.